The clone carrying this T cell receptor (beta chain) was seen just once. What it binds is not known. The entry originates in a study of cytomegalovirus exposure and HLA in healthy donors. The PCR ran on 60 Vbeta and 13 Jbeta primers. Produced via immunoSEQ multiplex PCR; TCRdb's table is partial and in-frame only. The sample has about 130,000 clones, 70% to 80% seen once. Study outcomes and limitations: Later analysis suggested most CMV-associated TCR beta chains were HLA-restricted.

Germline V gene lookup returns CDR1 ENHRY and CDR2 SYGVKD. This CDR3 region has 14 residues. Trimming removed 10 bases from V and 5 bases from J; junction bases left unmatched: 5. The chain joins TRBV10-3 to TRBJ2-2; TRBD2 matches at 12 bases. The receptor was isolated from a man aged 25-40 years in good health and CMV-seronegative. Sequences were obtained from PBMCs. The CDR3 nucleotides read TGTGCCACTCCGGGGACTAGCGGGACCGGGGAGCTGTTTTTT. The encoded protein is CATPGTSGTGELFF.